This is a list of T cell receptor beta chains from one sample in a study of graft-versus-host responses after intestinal transplantation. Clones were read by immunoSEQ multiplex PCR, and TCRdb kept only the in-frame ones, dropping some. The data contain about 110,000 clones, 93% of them singletons. No antigen has been identified for these receptors. This specimen was unstimulated CD8+ T cells sorted from spleen or lymph node cells, taken before intestinal transplant. The receptors derive from a human donor who received an intestinal transplant. Both conserved end residues are part of each CDR3. D genes are given only for firm matches. Only some rows state a clone size, as once, few, many or a class for expanded clones.

V	size	D	length	J	DNA	CDR3
TRBV27	-	-	14	TRBJ1-1	TGTGCCAGCAGTTCAGGCAGGGTGAACACTGAAGCTTTCTTT	CASSSGRVNTEAFF
TRBV5-1	-	-	16	TRBJ2-3	TGCGCCAGCAGCTTGGTTGGACTGTCCTTCACAGATACGCAGTATTTT	CASSLVGLSFTDTQYF
TRBV2	-	TRBD1	15	TRBJ1-1	TGTGCCAGCAGTGAAGGACAGGGGAAGAACACTGAAGCTTTCTTT	CASSEGQGKNTEAFF
TRBV7-9	-	-	14	TRBJ2-5	TGTGCCAGCAGCTTAATTGGGCCCCAAGAGACCCAGTACTTC	CASSLIGPQETQYF
TRBV6-6	-	TRBD2	16	TRBJ2-1	TGTGCCAGCAGTTACACAGGACTAGCGGCTGTGAGTGAGCAGTTCTTC	CASSYTGLAAVSEQFF
TRBV9	-	-	17	TRBJ2-1	TGTGCCAGCAGCGCGCCACGAACGAAGAGCTCCTACAATGAGCAGTTCTTC	CASSAPRTKSSYNEQFF
TRBV28	-	TRBD2	18	TRBJ2-3	TGTGCCAGCAGTTTCTGGACTAGCGGGAGAAGACCCACAGATACGCAGTATTTT	CASSFWTSGRRPTDTQYF
TRBV9	-	-	14	TRBJ2-7	TGTGCCAGCAGCGAGGGGAGGACTACATACGAGCAGTACTTC	CASSEGRTTYEQYF
TRBV19	-	-	13	TRBJ2-7	TGTGCCAGTAGTTATGGGGCGGCCTACGAGCAGTACTTC	CASSYGAAYEQYF
TRBV7-3	-	TRBD1	15	TRBJ2-7	TGTGCCAGCAGCCCCACCGGGACAGTCGATAACGAGCAGTACTTC	CASSPTGTVDNEQYF
TRBV7-9	-	TRBD2	15	TRBJ2-1	TGTGCCAGCAGCTCGGGACTAGCGGGAGGGGTGGTGCAGTTCTTC	CASSSGLAGGVVQFF
TRBV5-6	-	-	13	TRBJ1-2	TGTGCCAGCAGCTTGGGAGGGCCGGGTGGCTACACCTTC	CASSLGGPGGYTF
TRBV4-2	-	TRBD2	17	TRBJ2-1	TGTGCCAGCAGCCAAAAACAAGGACCTAGCGGGAGACGAGACCAGTTCTTC	CASSQKQGPSGRRDQFF
TRBV5-1	-	-	14	TRBJ2-7	TGCGCCAGCAGCTTGGGGACGGGAGTGGGTGAGCAGTACTTC	CASSLGTGVGEQYF
TRBV13	-	TRBD1	16	TRBJ2-2	TGTGCCAGCAGCTTACGACAGGGGGCTTCTTCCGGGGAGCTGTTTTTT	CASSLRQGASSGELFF
TRBV29-1	-	-	12	TRBJ1-2	TGCAGCGCCGAGGGGGGCCAATATGGCTACACCTTC	CSAEGGQYGYTF
TRBV28	-	-	14	TRBJ2-7	TGTGCCAGCAGTTTATCGGCCCCCTCCTACGAGCAGTACTTC	CASSLSAPSYEQYF
TRBV7-9	-	TRBD2	16	TRBJ2-7	TGTGCCAGCAGCTTAGAAACTAGCGCGAGCTCCTACGAGCAGTACTTC	CASSLETSASSYEQYF
TRBV9	-	-	14	TRBJ1-1	TGTGCCAGCGGTCGTGGGACGGCGAACACTGAAGCTTTCTTT	CASGRGTANTEAFF
TRBV6-6	-	-	15	TRBJ2-3	TGTGCCAGCAGTTACAACCCAGGCGGCACAGATACGCAGTATTTT	CASSYNPGGTDTQYF
TRBV5-4	-	-	13	TRBJ2-7	TGTGCCAGCAGCCTGGGGGCAGGCTACGAGCAGTACTTC	CASSLGAGYEQYF
TRBV6-5	-	-	13	TRBJ2-7	TGTGCCAGCAGTTATTCCAATCTCGGCGAGCAGTACTTC	CASSYSNLGEQYF
TRBV19	few	TRBD1	14	TRBJ1-1	TGTGCCAGTAGTCTGACAGGGGGAGTAACTGAAGCTTTCTTT	CASSLTGGVTEAFF
TRBV28	-	-	14	TRBJ2-7	TGTGCCAGCAGTTTCCGTTCCCGGGGCCTTGTGGGGTACTTC	CASSFRSRGLVGYF
TRBV28	-	-	14	TRBJ2-1	TGTGCCAGCAGTTTTAGAGGAGCCTACAATGAGCAGTTCTTC	CASSFRGAYNEQFF
TRBV28	-	TRBD1	16	TRBJ1-1	TGTGCCAGCAGTTACTACAGGGGTGGGGTAAACACTGAAGCTTTCTTT	CASSYYRGGVNTEAFF
TRBV15	once	-	15	TRBJ2-3	TGTGCCACCAGCTTCGAACGCGGGGCCACAGATACGCAGTATTTT	CATSFERGATDTQYF
TRBV28	-	TRBD2	21	TRBJ2-1	TGTGCCAGCAGTTTCCTGGCAAGGGAAATAAGCGGGAGGGCCGAATATAATGAGCAGTTCTTC	CASSFLAREISGRAEYNEQFF